The T cell receptor beta chain described here comes from a study of T cell clusters in autoimmune cytopenias. Study-level points and caveats: Clustering suggested that physiological T cell clusters were missing in primary autoimmune cytopenia patients. TRB repertoire shifts in secondary cytopenia and chronic lymphocytic leukemia mostly reflected lymphoma, not autoimmunity. No experiment has yet validated the function of the T cell clusters defined in silico. Exclusive TRB clusters were almost three-fold more numerous in healthy donors than in active autoimmune hepatitis.

One tube held mixed TRB-A and TRB-B primer pools for touch-down PCR. TCRdb reprocessed the multiplex PCR reads and keeps a single row for each CDR3 protein, giving no DNA. This table lists nearly 2,000 distinct CDR3 sequences. Approximately 40,000 genome equivalents of blood DNA were amplified for TRB. This CDR3 contains 13 residues. Germline V CDR1 and CDR2: ENHRY, SYGVKD. Considering frequency, this clonotype is medium-sized. The antigen is unknown. This sample was shared with a second study, whose subject was T cell repertoires in aging, cancer and after chemotherapy.

This chain links TRBV10-3 with TRBJ1-1; TCRdb gives TRBD1 as the D gene, but with no DNA this cannot be confirmed. Sequenced material: peripheral blood. The clonotype comes from a human donor in good health. The CDR3 loop is CAISKTGVTEAFF.